The present entry profiles one TCR beta chain with its context. The data were obtained in a study of control samples from healthy donors and cancer patients. Trimming removed 4 bases from V and 2 bases from J; junction bases left unmatched: 13. CDR1 is LNHDA and CDR2 is SQIVND in the germline V gene (reference sequence). CDR3 length: 19 residues. Assay: immunoSEQ multiplex PCR; the TCRdb copy retains only in-frame clones and omits some. The sample has over 100,000 clones; more than 90% are singletons. The specimen sequenced was blood. The clonotype was recovered from a man younger than 35 in good health. J is TRBJ1-5 and V is TRBV19; TRBD1 matches at 11 bases. The CDR3 is CASSNHTGQGAKGNQPQHF. In nucleotides, the CDR3 is TGTGCCAGTAGTAACCACACCGGACAGGGGGCGAAGGGCAATCAGCCCCAGCATTTT.